One sample yielded the 2 T cell receptor beta chains listed below, sequenced in a study of metastatic and nonmetastatic thyroid tumors. TCRdb reanalyzed the PCR reads with MiXCR. The profile shows 4,000 to 6,000 clones, under 30% of them singletons. None of the patients had undergone any treatment ahead of thyroid surgery. The sequencing sample was made of adjacent normal tissue. The receptors come from a female donor with papillary thyroid cancer or a benign thyroid nodule (not recorded which). Some clones in this sample may be carry-over from other donors' samples.

The V call is TRBV7-3, the J call TRBJ2-3, with a tentative D call TRBD2 (5 bases). The CDR3 totals 17 residues. The ends were cut back, 0 bases at V and 4 bases at J, with 17 bases in the middle. Germline CDR1 and CDR2: SGHTA and FQGTGA. The CDR3 here is CASSLTSGPPPPDTQYF. The CDR3 nucleotides read TGTGCCAGCAGCTTAACAAGCGGACCCCCCCCCCCAGATACGCAGTATTTT.

This clone appeared many times. Since a much larger clone is just one base distant, this may be a read error. The genes are TRBV12-3 or TRBV12-4 and TRBJ1-4; D gene ambiguous. CDR3 length: 18 amino acids. This chain's CDR3 is CASSAPPSAGSTNEKLLF. CDR3 DNA: TGTGCCAGCAGTGCCCCCCCCTCAGCCGGATCAACTAATGAAAAACTGCTTTTT.